This is a list of T cell receptor beta chains from one sample in a study of T cell repertoires in ileal Crohn's disease. Clones were read by immunoSEQ multiplex PCR, and TCRdb kept only the in-frame ones, dropping some. The sample holds over 950 clones; more than 70% are singletons and the top ten take around 4.5%. Sequencing was done on a sample of ileal tissue. These receptors were taken from an adult with Crohn's disease. Both conserved end residues are part of each CDR3. Fields, in order: clone size, J gene, V gene, D gene, CDR3 protein, CDR3 DNA. D genes are given only for firm matches. The size field is filled for only some rows; it gives once, few, many or a size class.

NA | TRBJ2-1 | TRBV4-2 | TRBD2 | CASSRRLAGGNEQFF | TGTGCCAGCAGCCGAAGGCTAGCGGGTGGAAATGAGCAGTTCTTC
NA | TRBJ1-2 | TRBV11-2 | TRBD1 | CASSLRQGELHGYTF | TGTGCCAGCAGCCTGCGACAGGGGGAGTTGCATGGCTACACCTTC
NA | TRBJ1-2 | TRBV29-1 | NA | CSVFTVTNYGYTF | TGCAGCGTTTTCACGGTAACTAACTATGGCTACACCTTC
NA | TRBJ1-5 | TRBV5-8 | NA | CASARDLDAWQPQHF | TGTGCCAGCGCCCGGGACTTAGATGCTTGGCAGCCCCAGCATTTT
NA | TRBJ1-3 | TRBV5-1 | NA | CASRWTESGNTIYF | TGCGCCAGCAGGTGGACAGAGTCTGGAAACACCATATATTTT
NA | TRBJ1-1 | TRBV27 | TRBD1 | CASRRQGIEAFF | TGTGCCAGCAGACGACAGGGTATTGAAGCTTTCTTT
NA | TRBJ1-3 | TRBV6-6 | TRBD1 | CASGGTVSGNTIYF | TGTGCCAGCGGTGGGACAGTCTCTGGAAACACCATATATTTT
once | TRBJ1-6 | TRBV6-1 | NA | CASSSEGYYNSPLHF | TGTGCCAGCAGTTCCGAGGGATACTATAATTCACCCCTCCACTTT
NA | TRBJ2-1 | TRBV9 | TRBD2 | CASSVGLAGYNEQFF | TGTGCCAGCAGCGTAGGTCTAGCGGGGTACAATGAGCAGTTCTTC
NA | TRBJ1-2 | TRBV5-1 | TRBD1 | CASSLQGTGSYGYTF | TGCGCCAGCAGCTTACAAGGGACAGGATCCTATGGCTACACCTTC
NA | TRBJ2-3 | TRBV5-1 | TRBD2 | CASSPWTSGGLTDTQYF | TGCGCCAGCAGCCCCTGGACTAGCGGGGGTCTCACAGATACGCAGTATTTT
NA | TRBJ2-3 | TRBV5-1 | NA | CASSLALGADTQYF | TGCGCCAGCAGCTTGGCCCTAGGTGCGGATACGCAGTATTTT
NA | TRBJ2-7 | TRBV25-1 | TRBD1 | CASSGTGLEQYF | TGTGCCAGCAGTGGGACAGGGCTCGAGCAGTACTTC
NA | TRBJ2-7 | TRBV11-2 | NA | CASSLTYEQYF | TGTGCCAGCAGCCTAACCTACGAGCAGTACTTC
NA | TRBJ2-7 | TRBV5-1 | TRBD1 | CASSRNPGTGGNEQYF | TGCGCCAGCAGCCGAAACCCCGGGACAGGGGGGAACGAGCAGTACTTC